This T cell receptor (beta chain) was sequenced in a study of blood T cell repertoires in COVID-19. Study overall: T cells, B-cell-depleted T cells, or PBMCs provided the cDNA or gDNA that served as material.

Original processing notes: For nucleated cells, counts were estimated from reference gene primer amplification. Measured with immunoSEQ multiplex PCR; TCRdb has only the in-frame clones, and not every one. V and J calls and clone size follow that table, whereas D and trimming were derived from the DNA. The repertoire holds over 150,000 clones, with 85% to 90% as singletons. V dropped 6 bases and J dropped 0; count of bases not matched to a gene: 5. The CDR3 contains 14 residues. In germline, CDR1 is SEHNR, CDR2 FQNEAQ (reference sequence). Sequenced material: peripheral blood. This receptor was identified in a man aged 45-65 years who had recovered from COVID-19. The chain carries TRBV7-9 and TRBJ2-7, with 7 bases fitting TRBD1. This chain's CDR3 is CASSSGTDSYEQYF. The CDR3 region has the DNA TGTGCCAGCAGTTCCGGGACAGACTCCTACGAGCAGTACTTC.